The 16 T cell receptor beta chains in this list originate from one sample, sequenced in a study of blood T cells in healthy people across ages. It was with a sample-barcoded 5' primer and a J-beta primer mix that a second PCR of roughly 7 to 11 cycles was run. TCRdb recomputed calls from the 5' RACE reads with MiXCR, one row per CDR3 protein. The sample records around 710,000 distinct CDR3 sequences, approximately 39% being singletons. Sequencing input: blood. The source is a woman aged 60-70 years in good health.

This clonotype was found a few times. The chain couples TRBV28 to TRBJ1-4; no definite D call. The CDR3 covers 13 residues. Between the trimmed V and J ends, which lost 1 base and 7 bases, there was a span of 7 bases. Looked up from germline, CDR1 is MDHEN and CDR2 is SYDVKM. CDR3 nucleotide sequence: TGTGCCAGCAGTTTATTGGATTCTGAAAAACTGTTTTTT. The encoded protein is CASSLLDSEKLFF.

The count of this clonotype is one. The rearrangement uses TRBV18 and TRBJ1-6, with a tentative D call TRBD1 (5 bases). CDR3 length: 14 residues. Trimming cost V 6 bases and J 10 bases, with 16 bases left between them. The germline CDR1 and CDR2 sequences are KGHSH and LQKENI. CDR3 region: CASSSSGRGSPLHF. DNA for the CDR3: TGTGCCAGCTCCTCGAGCGGGCGGGGCTCACCCCTCCACTTT.

Points on this clonotype: This may be a read error: a much more frequent sequence differs by one nucleotide. The chain links TRBV9 to TRBJ2-4, with 8 positions matching TRBD1. The assigned J gene may be wrong: the sequence end matches TRBJ2-7 better. The CDR3 totals 16 residues. The germline V gene has CDR1 SGDLS and CDR2 YYNGEE. Here the CDR3 DNA reads TGTGCCAGCAGCGCAGGAATTACAGGGGGATCCTACGAGCAGTACTTC. As protein: CASSAGITGGSYEQYF.

This clonotype was seen at least ten times. V gene TRBV12-3 or TRBV12-4 combines with J gene TRBJ2-4; no firm D call. Trimming took 4 bases from V and 9 from J, leaving 10 bases between them. This CDR3 spans 12 amino acids. This chain's CDR3 is CASSSNAGIQYF. The CDR3 DNA follows: TGTGCCAGCAGTTCAAACGCTGGCATTCAGTACTTC.

The CDR3 region has the DNA TGTGCCAGCAGCTCTATATCCAGCTCCTATAATTCACCCCTCCACTTT. As protein: CASSSISSSYNSPLHF. The V call is TRBV7-9, the J call TRBJ1-6; D is undetermined. The CDR3 loop spans 16 amino acids. Germline loops: CDR1 SEHNR, CDR2 FQNEAQ (reference sequence). Trimming shortened V by 4 bases and J by 0 bases, and 10 bases separated the two germline ends.

J is TRBJ2-5 and V is TRBV6-2 or TRBV6-3; D call uncertain. Per the germline V gene, CDR1 is MNHEY and CDR2 is SVGEGT. CDR3 length: 14 amino acids. Trimming cost V 2 bases and J 2 bases, with 9 bases left between them. The CDR3 sequence is CASSYAKQQETQYF. The CDR3 coding sequence is TGTGCCAGCAGTTACGCGAAACAGCAAGAGACCCAGTACTTC.

This clonotype turned up a few times. V and J are TRBV10-2 and TRBJ2-3; 7 nucleotides agree with TRBD2. The CDR3 runs to 15 residues. Trimming cost V 6 bases and J 1 base; bases outside gene matches: 7. Germline V lookup: CDR1 WSHSY, CDR2 SAAADI. The CDR3 loop is CASSDGLAGTDTQYF. CDR3 in DNA: TGCGCCAGCAGCGATGGCCTAGCGGGCACAGATACGCAGTATTTT.

This clonotype was recorded only once. The V call is TRBV9, the J call TRBJ2-7; TRBD1 agrees at 9 bases. Germline values: CDR1 SGDLS, CDR2 YYNGEE. The CDR3 length is 14 residues. The trim removed 5 bases at V and 3 bases at J, leaving 6 bases unmatched. For the CDR3, the DNA is TGTGCCAGCAGTGCCGGGACAGGGCACTACGAGCAGTACTTC. Its protein product is CASSAGTGHYEQYF.

This clonotype was counted between two and nine times. The V and J genes are TRBV10-3 and TRBJ1-1; unclear D gene. This CDR3 contains 11 residues. V was trimmed by 5 bases and J by 7 bases, leaving 8 bases between them. Germline lookup yields CDR1 ENHRY and CDR2 SYGVKD. The CDR3, as DNA: TGTGCCATCAGTTCGGAGGGTGAAGCTTTCTTT. Encoded protein: CAISSEGEAFF.

The chain recombines TRBV9 with TRBJ1-2; possible D gene TRBD1, 5 bases. The CDR3 runs 16 residues. The germline V gene has CDR1 SGDLS and CDR2 YYNGEE. Trimming pared 0 bases from V and 4 bases from J, leaving 16 bases between. The CDR3 region is CASSVGGPAVGYGYTF. CDR3 nucleotide sequence: TGTGCCAGCAGCGTAGGGGGCCCGGCGGTAGGCTATGGCTACACCTTC.

This clonotype has only a few counts. The chain combines TRBV7-9 with TRBJ2-5; D unclear. Between the trimmed V and J ends, which lost 1 base and 11 bases, there was a span of 17 bases. The CDR3 totals 14 residues. CDR1 SEHNR and CDR2 FQNEAQ come from the germline V gene (reference sequence). In DNA, the CDR3 is TGTGCCAGCAGCTTAGGTGGGGTCCCCCTGGAGCAGTACTTC. Residues: CASSLGGVPLEQYF.

In its sample, this clonotype was seen a few times. The chain combines TRBV20-1 with TRBJ2-4; 7 nucleotides line up with TRBD1. Germline trimming cut 2 bases from V and 11 bases from J; bases unmatched to any gene: 3. CDR1 is DFQATT, CDR2 SNEGSKA, per germline (reference sequence). The CDR3 has 11 amino acids. DNA for the CDR3: TGCAGTGCTAGAACCGACAGGGTTCAGTACTTC. It yields the protein CSARTDRVQYF.

The chain carries TRBV15 and TRBJ1-5; 9 bases match TRBD1. The CDR3 extends over 15 amino acids. V lost 5 bases, J lost 7 bases, and 9 bases stayed unmatched. Germline lookup yields CDR1 LNHNV and CDR2 YYDKDF (reference sequence). CDR3 loop: CATSPTGDRVQPQHF. The CDR3, as DNA: TGTGCCACCAGCCCAACCGGGGACAGGGTCCAGCCCCAGCATTTT.

The V call is TRBV20-1, the J call TRBJ2-5, with D unclear. Germline V gene data show CDR1 as DFQATT and CDR2 as SNEGSKA (reference sequence). V lost 8 bases and J 0 bases, leaving 16 bases between the germline ends. The CDR3 extends over 14 amino acids. The CDR3: CSPSDGGHQETQYF. DNA of the CDR3: TGCAGTCCTTCCGACGGTGGGCACCAAGAGACCCAGTACTTC.

This clonotype was detected a few times. The genes are TRBV7-2 and TRBJ2-7; 7 bases align to TRBD1. Germline V lookup: CDR1 SGHTA, CDR2 FQGNSA. The CDR3 has 15 amino acids. The trim removed 4 bases at V and 2 bases at J, leaving 8 bases unmatched. The CDR3 DNA reads TGTGCCAGCAGCTCAGGGACAGCCTTTGCCTACGAGCAGTACTTC. Its protein is CASSSGTAFAYEQYF.

The table lists this clonotype with many counts. The chain carries TRBV7-3 and TRBJ1-1; no definite D call. The length of the CDR3 is 12 residues. CDR1 is SGHTA and CDR2 is FQGTGA in the germline V gene. With 2 bases removed from V and 6 bases from J, the gap between germline ends came to 7 bases. CDR3 sequence: CASSLGASEAFF. The CDR3 nucleotides are TGTGCCAGCAGCTTAGGTGCTTCTGAAGCTTTCTTT.